This paragraph reports one TCR beta chain. The antigen is undetermined. This specimen belongs to a study of T-cell memory formation after mild COVID-19. Study findings and constraints: Later expanders leaned toward CD4+, whereas clones contracting from day 15 to 85 were balanced CD4/CD8. Whether day 37 second-wave clones are SARS-CoV-2-specific was not confirmed. Some clones that responded turned up in pre-infection memory, which suggests that cross-reactive memory joined in. Contracting CD4+ clones sat mainly in CM and EM; CD8+ in EMRA.

TCRdb fed the 5' RACE reads into MiXCR, producing one record per CDR3 protein. Of hundreds of thousands of distinct CDR3 sequences listed, about 20% are singletons. V lost 5 bases and J lost 6; bases outside the gene matches: 14. Germline values: CDR1 SGHTA, CDR2 FQGTGA. The CDR3 is 17 residues long. What was sequenced was PBMCs or a T cell subset sorted from them (not recorded which). The rearrangement links TRBV7-3 to TRBJ2-1, with 9 bases identical to TRBD2. The receptor comes from an adult woman who had mild COVID-19 (a few samples of this study predate the infection). Cell type and time point are not known. The CDR3, as DNA: TGTGCCAGCAGCCCGCTCGTAGCGGGGGCGACAGGCAATGAGCAGTTCTTC. Residues: CASSPLVAGATGNEQFF.